This T cell receptor (beta chain) was profiled in a study of control samples from healthy donors and cancer patients. The assay was immunoSEQ multiplex PCR, and TCRdb's table has in-frame clones only and misses some. The sample lists 150,000 to 200,000 clones, under 95% occurring once. Deletions cut 4 bases from V and 12 bases from J, with 13 bases between. CDR3 length: 12 residues. The germline CDR1 and CDR2 sequences are SGHTA and FQGNSA. The sequenced material came from blood. This clonotype originated in a woman between 18 and 29 years old in good health. This chain joins TRBV7-2 and TRBJ2-1; no clear D. The CDR3 bases are TGTGCCAGCAGCTCCAACGTTAGAGGGCAGTTCTTC. Residues: CASSSNVRGQFF.